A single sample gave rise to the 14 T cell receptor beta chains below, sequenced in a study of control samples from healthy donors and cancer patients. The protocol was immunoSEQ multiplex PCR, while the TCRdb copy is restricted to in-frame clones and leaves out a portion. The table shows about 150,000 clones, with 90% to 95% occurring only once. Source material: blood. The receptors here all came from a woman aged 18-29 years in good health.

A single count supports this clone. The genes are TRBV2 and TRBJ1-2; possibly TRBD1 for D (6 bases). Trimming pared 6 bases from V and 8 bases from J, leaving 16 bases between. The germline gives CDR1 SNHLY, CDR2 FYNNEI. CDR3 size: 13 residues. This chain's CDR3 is CASRDTGRRGYTF. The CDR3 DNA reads TGTGCCAGCAGAGACACAGGGAGGAGAGGCTACACCTTC.

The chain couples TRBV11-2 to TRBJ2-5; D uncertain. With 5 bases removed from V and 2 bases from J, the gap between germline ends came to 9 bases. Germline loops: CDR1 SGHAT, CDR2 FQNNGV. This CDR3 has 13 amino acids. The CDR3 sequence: CASSTALQETQYF. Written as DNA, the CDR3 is TGTGCCAGCAGCACCGCCCTTCAAGAGACCCAGTACTTC.

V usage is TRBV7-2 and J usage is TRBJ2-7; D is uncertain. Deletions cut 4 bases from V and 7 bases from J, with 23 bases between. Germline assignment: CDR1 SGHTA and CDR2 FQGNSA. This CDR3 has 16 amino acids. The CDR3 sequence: CASSSLESDPLLEQYF. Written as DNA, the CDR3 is TGTGCCAGCAGCTCCCTCGAATCCGACCCTCTTTTGGAGCAGTACTTC.

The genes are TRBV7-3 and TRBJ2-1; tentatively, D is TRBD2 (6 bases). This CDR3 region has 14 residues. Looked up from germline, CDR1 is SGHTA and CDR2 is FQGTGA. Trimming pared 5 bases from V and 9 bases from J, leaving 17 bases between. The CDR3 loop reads CASSPKAGRGEQFF. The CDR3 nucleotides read TGTGCCAGCAGCCCGAAGGCGGGAAGGGGTGAGCAGTTCTTC.

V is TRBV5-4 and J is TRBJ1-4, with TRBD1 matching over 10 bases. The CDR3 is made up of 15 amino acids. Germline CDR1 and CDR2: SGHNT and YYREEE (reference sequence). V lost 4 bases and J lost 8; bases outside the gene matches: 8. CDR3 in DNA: TGTGCCAGCAGCAAGTCCGGGACAGGGGACGAAAAACTGTTTTTT. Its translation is CASSKSGTGDEKLFF.

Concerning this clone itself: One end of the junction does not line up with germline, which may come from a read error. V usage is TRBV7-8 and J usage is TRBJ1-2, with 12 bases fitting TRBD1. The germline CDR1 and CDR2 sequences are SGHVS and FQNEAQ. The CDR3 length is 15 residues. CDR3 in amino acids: CASSLGGQGAYGYTF. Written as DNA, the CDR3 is TGTGCCAGCAGTTTAGGGGGACAGGGGGCTTATGGCTACACCTTC.

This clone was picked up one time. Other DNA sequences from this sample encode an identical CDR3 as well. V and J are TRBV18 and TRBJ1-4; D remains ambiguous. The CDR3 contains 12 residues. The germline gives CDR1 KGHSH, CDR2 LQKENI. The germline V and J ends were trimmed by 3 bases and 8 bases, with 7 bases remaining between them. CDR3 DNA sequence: TGTGCCAGCTCACCCGGGAGGGAAAAACTGTTTTTT. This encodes CASSPGREKLFF.

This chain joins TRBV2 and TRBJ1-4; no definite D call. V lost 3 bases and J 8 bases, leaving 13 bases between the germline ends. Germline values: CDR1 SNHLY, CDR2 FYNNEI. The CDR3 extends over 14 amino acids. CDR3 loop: CASSEGTRGEKLFF. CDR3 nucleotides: TGTGCCAGCAGTGAGGGAACGAGAGGAGAAAAACTGTTTTTT.

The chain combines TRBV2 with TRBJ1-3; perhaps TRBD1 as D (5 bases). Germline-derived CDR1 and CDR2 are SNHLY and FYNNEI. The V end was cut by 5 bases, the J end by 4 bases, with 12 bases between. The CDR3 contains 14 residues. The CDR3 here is CASSPPGSGNTIYF. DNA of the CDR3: TGTGCCAGCAGTCCCCCAGGGTCAGGAAACACCATATATTTT. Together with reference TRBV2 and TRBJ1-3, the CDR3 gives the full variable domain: EPEVTQTPSHQVTQMGQEVILRCVPISNHLYFYWYRQILGQKVEFLVSFYNNEISEKSEIFDDQFSVERPDGSNFTLKIRSTKLEDSAMYFCASSPPGSGNTIYFGEGSWLTVV.

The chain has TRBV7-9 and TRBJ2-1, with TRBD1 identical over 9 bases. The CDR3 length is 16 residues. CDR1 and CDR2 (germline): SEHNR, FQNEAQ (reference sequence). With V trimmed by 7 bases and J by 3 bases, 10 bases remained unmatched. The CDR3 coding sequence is TGTGCCAGCACCGGAAACCGGGACAGGGTCTACAATGAGCAGTTCTTC. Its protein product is CASTGNRDRVYNEQFF.

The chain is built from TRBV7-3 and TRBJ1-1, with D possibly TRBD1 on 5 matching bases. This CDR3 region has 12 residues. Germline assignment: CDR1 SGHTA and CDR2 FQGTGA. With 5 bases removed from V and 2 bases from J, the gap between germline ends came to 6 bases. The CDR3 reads CASSQGNTEAFF. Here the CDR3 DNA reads TGTGCCAGCAGCCAGGGAAACACTGAAGCTTTCTTT.

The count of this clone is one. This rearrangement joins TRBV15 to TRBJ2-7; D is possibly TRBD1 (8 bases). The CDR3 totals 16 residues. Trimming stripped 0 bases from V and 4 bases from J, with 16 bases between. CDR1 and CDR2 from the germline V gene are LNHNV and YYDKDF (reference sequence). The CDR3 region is CATSRDLQGEGYEQYF. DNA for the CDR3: TGTGCCACCAGCAGAGATCTACAGGGGGAGGGTTACGAGCAGTACTTC.

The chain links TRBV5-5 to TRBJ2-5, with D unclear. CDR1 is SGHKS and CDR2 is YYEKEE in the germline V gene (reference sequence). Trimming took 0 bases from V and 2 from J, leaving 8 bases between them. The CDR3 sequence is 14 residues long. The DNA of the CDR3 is TGTGCCAGCAGCTTGGTGGAGCGTCAAGAGACCCAGTACTTC. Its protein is CASSLVERQETQYF. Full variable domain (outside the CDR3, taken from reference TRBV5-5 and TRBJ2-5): DAGVTQSPTHLIKTRGQQVTLRCSPISGHKSVSWYQQVLGQGPQFIFQYYEKEERGRGNFPDRFSARQFPNYSSELNVNALLLGDSALYLCASSLVERQETQYFGPGTRLLVL.

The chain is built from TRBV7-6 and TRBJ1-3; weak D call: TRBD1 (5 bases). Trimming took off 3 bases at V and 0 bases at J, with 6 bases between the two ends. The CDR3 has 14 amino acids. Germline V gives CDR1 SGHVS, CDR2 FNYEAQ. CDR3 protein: CASSLGDSGNTIYF. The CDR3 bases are TGTGCCAGCAGCTTGGGGGACTCTGGAAACACCATATATTTT.